The entry below describes one T cell receptor beta chain. The antigen is undetermined. There are 14 residues in the CDR3. Trimming took 4 bases from V and 10 from J; bases not matched to a gene: 7. Germline V CDR1 and CDR2: SNHLY, FYNNEI. The data stem from a study of beta chain features in type 1 diabetes. Study-level points and caveats: When Type 1 diabetes patients were examined, their TCRB CDR3s proved moderately but significantly shorter in all four CD4+ subsets.

The isolated RNA, all of it, was reverse transcribed, so expressed TCRB transcripts were what got sequenced. Sequencing used immunoSEQ multiplex PCR; TCRdb keeps in-frame clones, though not all of them. The repertoire holds around 110,000 clones, roughly 15% seen once, with 2% to 2.5% in the top ten. The specimen sequenced was central memory CD4+ T cells from blood. The TCR comes from a man aged 25-45 years with type 1 diabetes. This chain connects TRBV2 to TRBJ1-6, with 7 bases that match TRBD1. The CDR3 protein is CASSGDSAASPLHF. CDR3 bases: TGTGCCAGCAGTGGGGACAGCGCAGCGTCACCCCTCCACTTT.